The 17 T cell receptor beta chains reported below all come from one sample, sequenced in a study of blood T cell repertoires in COVID-19. Clones were read by immunoSEQ multiplex PCR, and TCRdb kept only the in-frame ones, dropping some. The repertoire includes a few hundred thousand clones, around 88% of them detected once, and 6% to 6.5% sits in the top ten. Material: peripheral blood. The receptors derive from a woman between 25 and 40 years old with COVID-19, enrolled during active disease.

V gene TRBV24-1 combines with J gene TRBJ2-1, with a possible D match to TRBD1 (6 bases). Per the germline V gene, CDR1 is KGHDR and CDR2 is SFDVKD. This CDR3 region has 12 residues. Between the trimmed V and J ends, which lost 5 bases and 8 bases, there was a span of 9 bases. The CDR3 region has the DNA TGTGCCACCAGTGTCACAGGGTATGAGCAGTTCTTC. This translates into CATSVTGYEQFF.

This clone occurred once. V usage is TRBV14 and J usage is TRBJ2-7; the D gene is possibly TRBD1 (7 bases). The CDR3 has 14 residues. The germline CDR1 and CDR2 sequences are SGHDN and FVKESK. Trimming took 4 bases from V and 4 from J, leaving 14 bases between them. The DNA of the CDR3 is TGTGCCAGCAGCCGGGGGGCAGGGGGGTACGAGCAGTACGTC. This sequence encodes CASSRGAGGYEQYV.

This rearrangement joins TRBV29-1 to TRBJ2-1; D gene uncertain. Trimming stripped 1 base from V and 5 bases from J, with 6 bases between. CDR1 is SQVTM and CDR2 is ANQGSEA in the germline V gene. This CDR3 comprises 12 residues. CDR3 sequence: CSVEGPDNEQFF. The CDR3 coding sequence is TGCAGCGTTGAAGGTCCCGACAATGAGCAGTTCTTC.

The J gene is TRBJ1-1, the V gene TRBV29-1; 9 bases agree with TRBD1. The J segment lost 2 bases and the V segment lost 7 bases, leaving 5 bases of the junction unmatched. CDR1 and CDR2 from the germline V gene are SQVTM and ANQGSEA. There are 13 residues in the CDR3. This CDR3 reads CSGETGGNTEAFF. The CDR3 bases are TGCAGCGGAGAGACAGGGGGAAACACTGAAGCTTTCTTT.

The chain couples TRBV5-1 to TRBJ1-4, with TRBD1 identical over 7 bases. CDR1 and CDR2 from the germline V gene are SGHRS and YFSETQ. The CDR3 runs 14 residues. Trimming at V came to 4 bases and at J to 4 bases, leaving 4 bases not matched to a gene. In DNA form, the CDR3 reads TGCGCCAGCAGCGAGGGACAGAATAATGAAAAACTGTTTTTT. This sequence encodes CASSEGQNNEKLFF.

The gene calls are TRBV7-2 and TRBJ1-5; unclear D gene. In germline, CDR1 is SGHTA, CDR2 FQGNSA. Trimming left V 5 bases short and J 6 bases short, with 11 bases between. There are 13 residues in the CDR3. The CDR3 protein is CASSAEGGQPQHF. In nucleotides, the CDR3 is TGTGCCAGCAGCGCCGAGGGAGGTCAGCCCCAGCATTTT.

This clone was found once. This chain uses TRBV7-9 with TRBJ1-4, with 10 bases matching TRBD1. The CDR3 extends over 13 amino acids. Germline assignment: CDR1 SEHNR and CDR2 FQNEAQ (reference sequence). V shed 8 bases and J 8 bases; nucleotides not matched to a gene: 5. CDR3 DNA: TGTGCCAGCCGACAGGGGGCAAGAGAAAAACTGTTTTTT. Translating it yields CASRQGAREKLFF. The whole variable domain, filled in from reference TRBV7-9 and TRBJ1-4, reads DTGVSQNPRHKITKRGQNVTFRCDPISEHNRLYWYRQTLGQGPEFLTYFQNEAQLEKSRLLSDRFSAERPKGSFSTLEIQRTEQGDSAMYLCASRQGAREKLFFGSGTQLSVL.

This rearrangement joins TRBV30 to TRBJ1-4; D not resolved. CDR1 is GTSNPN, CDR2 SVGIG, per germline (reference sequence). Trimming left V 5 bases short and J 4 bases short, with 11 bases between. The CDR3 covers 13 residues. The chain's CDR3 is CAWDRGINEKLFF. DNA of the CDR3: TGTGCCTGGGACCGAGGGATTAATGAAAAACTGTTTTTT.

The chain uses TRBV4-3 and TRBJ2-7; 12 nucleotides match TRBD2. The CDR3 length is 19 residues. CDR1 is LGHNA, CDR2 YSLEER, per germline. J lost 0 bases, V lost 4 bases, and 13 bases had no gene match. The CDR3 region is CASSRQLAGGPRSSYEQYF. For the CDR3, the DNA is TGCGCCAGCAGCCGACAACTAGCGGGGGGCCCTAGGAGCTCCTACGAGCAGTACTTC.

The chain couples TRBV27 to TRBJ1-4; possible D gene TRBD1, 5 bases. This CDR3 spans 15 amino acids. Germline CDR1 reads MNHEY; CDR2 reads SMNVEV (reference sequence). V lost 3 bases to trimming and J lost 5 bases, with 13 bases between them. CDR3 region: CASSFLGDLNEKLFF. CDR3 nucleotide sequence: TGTGCCAGCAGTTTTTTAGGGGACTTAAATGAAAAACTGTTTTTT.

The CDR3 DNA reads TGTGCCAGCAGCCAAGAGACCGGGACAGGGGGGACCCAGTACTTC. Its translation: CASSQETGTGGTQYF. The chain is built from TRBV14 and TRBJ2-5; 11 bases line up with TRBD1. The V and J ends lost 0 bases and 7 bases, in that order; junction bases with no gene match: 4. CDR1 is SGHDN, CDR2 FVKESK, per germline. This CDR3 region has 15 residues.

The chain uses TRBV7-2 and TRBJ2-7; 8 bases are shared with TRBD2. The CDR3 has 17 residues. The J segment lost 2 bases and the V segment lost 0 bases, leaving 9 bases of the junction unmatched. Germline V gene lookup returns CDR1 SGHTA and CDR2 FQGNSA. The CDR3 loop is CASSLASGGAGPYEQYF. The CDR3 DNA reads as TGTGCCAGCAGCTTAGCCTCCGGGGGGGCAGGGCCCTACGAGCAGTACTTC.

V is TRBV5-1 and J is TRBJ2-1, with 8 bases matching TRBD1. Trimming at V came to 6 bases and at J to 6 bases, leaving 8 bases not matched to a gene. CDR1 SGHRS and CDR2 YFSETQ come from the germline V gene. This CDR3 is built from 14 residues. The DNA for the CDR3 is TGCGCCAGCAAAGTTGGGACAGGACCCAATGAGCAGTTCTTC. Its translation: CASKVGTGPNEQFF. Full variable domain (missing parts from reference TRBV5-1 and TRBJ2-1): KAGVTQTPRYLIKTRGQQVTLSCSPISGHRSVSWYQQTPGQGLQFLFEYFSETQRNKGNFPGRFSGRQFSNSRSEMNVSTLELGDSALYLCASKVGTGPNEQFFGPGTRLTVL.

The chain has TRBV5-5 and TRBJ1-1, with D possibly TRBD1 on 6 matching bases. Looked up from germline, CDR1 is SGHKS and CDR2 is YYEKEE (reference sequence). CDR3 length equals 13 residues. Trimming shortened V by 7 bases and J by 6 bases, and 16 bases separated the two germline ends. The chain's CDR3 is CASGSTGSAEAFF. The DNA for the CDR3 is TGTGCCAGCGGCAGCACAGGGTCTGCTGAAGCTTTCTTT. The entire variable domain, with the rest obtained from reference TRBV5-5 and TRBJ1-1, is as follows: DAGVTQSPTHLIKTRGQQVTLRCSPISGHKSVSWYQQVLGQGPQFIFQYYEKEERGRGNFPDRFSARQFPNYSSELNVNALLLGDSALYLCASGSTGSAEAFFGQGTRLTVV.

The rearrangement uses TRBV24-1 and TRBJ2-2, with 9 bases fitting TRBD1. This CDR3 contains 13 residues. Germline loops: CDR1 KGHDR, CDR2 SFDVKD. The J segment lost 2 bases and the V segment lost 10 bases, leaving 1 base of the junction unmatched. Written as DNA, the CDR3 is TGTGCCACGGGACAGGGTAACACCGGGGAGCTGTTTTTT. It yields the protein CATGQGNTGELFF.

The chain links TRBV5-1 to TRBJ2-1; 8 nucleotides match TRBD1. Germline CDR1 reads SGHRS; CDR2 reads YFSETQ. The junction had 8 bases not matched to a gene; V was cut back by 7 bases and J by 2 bases. The CDR3 sequence is 15 residues long. The CDR3 coding sequence is TGCGCCAGCTCCCAGGGGGCGTTCCCCTACAATGAGCAGTTCTTC. Encoded protein: CASSQGAFPYNEQFF.

The chain couples TRBV18 to TRBJ2-7; 8 bases fit TRBD1. Germline V gene sequence: CDR1 KGHSH, CDR2 LQKENI. V dropped 1 base and J dropped 3; count of bases not matched to a gene: 5. The CDR3 is 15 amino acids. The CDR3 spells CASSPLGQGGYEQYF. CDR3 nucleotides: TGTGCCAGCTCACCACTCGGACAGGGAGGCTACGAGCAGTACTTC.